The rows below give T cell receptor beta chains drawn from one sample of a study of PD-L1 blockade in urothelial cancer. Here immunoSEQ multiplex PCR was the method, and the copy in TCRdb shows in-frame clones only, minus some. Counted here are just over 35,000 clones, just over 35% occurring once; the ten biggest clones make up around 10%. The sequencing here drew on tumor tissue, taken before atezolizumab (anti-PD-L1) treatment. The origin of the receptors is a man between 60 and 75 years old with urothelial cancer. Each CDR3 is given without its conserved first and last residue. Size is stated for part of the rows, as once, few or many counts, or as a class when the clone is expanded.

v_call	clone_size	cdr3_length	cdr3_aa
TRBV9	few	11	ASSPRVHNEQF
TRBV19	.	13	ASSLGLSRSTEAF
TRBV4-1	.	14	ASSQHWRENTGELF
TRBV30	few	11	ACSRAYNSPLH
TRBV2	many	14	ASSEALGGTNEKLF
TRBV25-1	.	11	ASKQTVNEKLF
TRBV19	.	13	ASSIVHGTPHEQY
TRBV6-8	many	11	ASSRQGGTEAF
TRBV28	.	14	ASSFSGRAGTDTQY
TRBV28	few	13	ASRFTGGSSYEQY
TRBV28	.	11	ASSYIQTDTQY
TRBV7-5	few	14	ASSPHQAGVQETQY
TRBV19	.	15	ASSSGTRRGSNQPQH
TRBV11-3	few	14	ASSPREQGGGSPLH
TRBV28	.	11	ASSRGGQETQY
TRBV6-4	few	13	ASSEASDRVYGYT
TRBV29-1	.	12	SVLGDQRSAEAF
TRBV11-3	many	14	ASSLNSGRAGDTQY
TRBV6-8	.	12	ASSYPSGSGELF
TRBV14	.	14	ASSQAVPANTGELF
TRBV5-1	.	14	ASSLDGTGDQETQY
TRBV30	medium-sized	12	AWSTGTGTGELF
TRBV6-8	many	13	ASSRTGTGGQPQH
TRBV28	.	10	ASSNGVYGYT
TRBV11-3	many	13	ASSRGGAQIYGYT
TRBV29-1	few	14	SVEAPDGGFTDTQY
TRBV1	many	12	ASSQGRANYGYT
TRBV28	.	13	ASRLQDRGPYEQY
TRBV6-8	many	12	ASSVTGSKGTQY
TRBV6-8	.	12	ASSLHRDLSKAF
TRBV12-1	medium-sized	16	ASSPRGHPLSSGNTIY